This is a list of T cell receptor beta chains from one sample in a study of breast tumors, draining lymph nodes, adjacent tissues. TCRdb processed the multiplex PCR reads anew with MiXCR; each CDR3 protein has one entry. The sample has 150,000 to 200,000 distinct CDR3 sequences; about 30% are singletons. The sample consisted of axillary lymph node tissue. These TCRs come from a female donor with breast cancer. Some clones in this sample may be carry-over from other donors' samples. Both conserved end residues are part of each CDR3. Each record gives: clone size, J gene, V gene, D gene, CDR3 DNA, CDR3 protein. D genes are given only for firm matches. The size field is filled for only some rows; it gives once, few, many or a size class.

clone_size: many; j_call: TRBJ2-1; v_call: TRBV7-8; d_call: -; cdr3_nt: TGTGCCAGCAGCTTATCCGGAGGCGGAAATGAGCAGTTCTTC; cdr3_aa: CASSLSGGGNEQFF
clone_size: -; j_call: TRBJ2-7; v_call: TRBV11-2; d_call: TRBD1; cdr3_nt: TGCGCCAGCAGCTCACCCGGGACAGGAAGTTTCTACGAGCAGTACTTC; cdr3_aa: CASSSPGTGSFYEQYF
clone_size: many; j_call: TRBJ2-7; v_call: TRBV11-2; d_call: -; cdr3_nt: TGTGCCAGCAGCTGGGTGGGAGACAGTACCTACGAGCAGTACTTC; cdr3_aa: CASSWVGDSTYEQYF
clone_size: many; j_call: TRBJ1-5; v_call: TRBV30; d_call: -; cdr3_nt: TGTGCCTGGAGTGTACGCGACAGGTTTGATCAGCCCCAGCATTTT; cdr3_aa: CAWSVRDRFDQPQHF
clone_size: many; j_call: TRBJ1-2; v_call: TRBV6-6; d_call: TRBD1; cdr3_nt: TGTGCCAGCAGTCCGGGGACAGGGAACTATGGCTACACCTTC; cdr3_aa: CASSPGTGNYGYTF
clone_size: many; j_call: TRBJ2-3; v_call: TRBV20-1; d_call: -; cdr3_nt: TGCAGTGCTAGGGGACAAGTCACAGATACGCAGTATTTT; cdr3_aa: CSARGQVTDTQYF
clone_size: few; j_call: TRBJ2-3; v_call: TRBV4-1; d_call: -; cdr3_nt: TGCGCCAGCAGCCAAGCCGCGGCGGGACCGTACACAGATACGCAGTATTTT; cdr3_aa: CASSQAAAGPYTDTQYF
clone_size: few; j_call: TRBJ2-2; v_call: TRBV28; d_call: TRBD1; cdr3_nt: TGTGCCAGCAGTTTAGGGACAGGGTGGACCGGGGAGCTGTTTTTT; cdr3_aa: CASSLGTGWTGELFF
clone_size: many; j_call: TRBJ1-3; v_call: TRBV4-1; d_call: -; cdr3_nt: TGCGCCAGCAGCCTGTATTACAGCAACCACGACTCTGGAAACACCATATATTTT; cdr3_aa: CASSLYYSNHDSGNTIYF
clone_size: many; j_call: TRBJ2-7; v_call: TRBV7-9; d_call: TRBD2; cdr3_nt: TGTGCCAGCAGCTTAGCGGGACGGGCGGGAGGGACCCACGAGCAGTACTTC; cdr3_aa: CASSLAGRAGGTHEQYF
clone_size: -; j_call: TRBJ1-3; v_call: TRBV7-2; d_call: TRBD1; cdr3_nt: TGTGCCAGCAGCTCGGGACAGAGTCTGAACACCATATATTTT; cdr3_aa: CASSSGQSLNTIYF
clone_size: -; j_call: TRBJ2-2; v_call: TRBV7-9; d_call: -; cdr3_nt: TGTGCCGGGGCCCTCGCTATGAACACCGGGGAGCTGTTTTTT; cdr3_aa: CAGALAMNTGELFF
clone_size: many; j_call: TRBJ2-3; v_call: TRBV14; d_call: -; cdr3_nt: TGTGCCAGCAGCCAAGACAGGGGAAGGACAGATACGCAGTATTTT; cdr3_aa: CASSQDRGRTDTQYF
clone_size: many; j_call: TRBJ2-1; v_call: TRBV20-1; d_call: TRBD2; cdr3_nt: TGCAGTGCTTCAAGCGGGAGGGACTACAATGAGCAGTTCTTC; cdr3_aa: CSASSGRDYNEQFF
clone_size: many; j_call: TRBJ2-3; v_call: TRBV2; d_call: TRBD2; cdr3_nt: TGTGCCAGCTCCTATAGCGGGATCCGCACAGATACGCAGTATTTT; cdr3_aa: CASSYSGIRTDTQYF
clone_size: many; j_call: TRBJ2-1; v_call: TRBV11-3; d_call: TRBD2; cdr3_nt: TGTGCCAGCAGCTTAGGACTAGCGCCCAGCTCCTACAATGAGCAGTTCTTC; cdr3_aa: CASSLGLAPSSYNEQFF
clone_size: -; j_call: TRBJ2-3; v_call: TRBV7-8; d_call: -; cdr3_nt: TGTGCCAGCACGCACAGGGTATTGGCGGGAAGAGATACGCAGTATTTT; cdr3_aa: CASTHRVLAGRDTQYF
clone_size: many; j_call: TRBJ2-1; v_call: TRBV7-9; d_call: -; cdr3_nt: TGTGCCAGCAGCTTAGATTATGGGGAGCGGACTGAGCAGTTCTTC; cdr3_aa: CASSLDYGERTEQFF
clone_size: -; j_call: TRBJ1-1; v_call: TRBV19; d_call: -; cdr3_nt: TGTGCCAGTAGTACTGGGCTCCCGGGGAGCACTGAAGCTTTCTTT; cdr3_aa: CASSTGLPGSTEAFF
clone_size: -; j_call: TRBJ2-6; v_call: TRBV6-5; d_call: -; cdr3_nt: TGTGCCAGCAGTGAATTGGCGGCGGAGGAGGGTGTCGGGGCCGACGTCCTGACTTTC; cdr3_aa: CASSELAAEEGVGADVLTF
clone_size: few; j_call: TRBJ2-1; v_call: TRBV3-1; d_call: TRBD2; cdr3_nt: TGTGCCAGCAGCCCTCTAACTAGCGGGGTATACAATGAGCAGTTCTTC; cdr3_aa: CASSPLTSGVYNEQFF
clone_size: many; j_call: TRBJ2-7; v_call: TRBV19; d_call: TRBD2; cdr3_nt: TGTGCCAGTAGAGAGCGGGGGATCTCCTACGAGCAGTACTTC; cdr3_aa: CASRERGISYEQYF
clone_size: -; j_call: TRBJ1-5; v_call: TRBV12-3/TRBV12-4; d_call: TRBD1; cdr3_nt: TGTGCCATCAGCCTGGACAGGTCACAACCAGCCATCCAATTCCTGGGGGTATATTGTTTGTGGCATTTT; cdr3_aa: CAISLDRSQPAIQFLGVYCLWHF
clone_size: many; j_call: TRBJ1-5; v_call: TRBV19; d_call: TRBD1; cdr3_nt: TGTGCCAGTAGTATCCGGGACAGGGCCAATCAGCCCCAGCATTTT; cdr3_aa: CASSIRDRANQPQHF
clone_size: -; j_call: TRBJ1-1; v_call: TRBV7-6; d_call: -; cdr3_nt: TGTGCCAGCAGCTTAGGTCTAGCGGGGGGGACTGGGGACACTGAAGCTTTCTTT; cdr3_aa: CASSLGLAGGTGDTEAFF
clone_size: -; j_call: TRBJ1-1; v_call: TRBV25-1; d_call: -; cdr3_nt: TGTGCCAGCAGCGCTTCGGACCCTCTAGATAACACTGAAGCTTTCTTT; cdr3_aa: CASSASDPLDNTEAFF
clone_size: once; j_call: TRBJ2-1; v_call: TRBV5-5; d_call: -; cdr3_nt: TGCGCCAGCAGCCAAGAGGGACCGGGCCCCTACGATGAGCAGTTCTTC; cdr3_aa: CASSQEGPGPYDEQFF
clone_size: many; j_call: TRBJ2-2; v_call: TRBV11-2; d_call: TRBD1; cdr3_nt: TGTGCCAGCAGTACTACAGGGGGCAGATCCGGGGAGCTGTTTTTT; cdr3_aa: CASSTTGGRSGELFF
clone_size: many; j_call: TRBJ2-3; v_call: TRBV15; d_call: -; cdr3_nt: TGTGCCACCAGCAGAGATTTGGATACGCAGTATTTT; cdr3_aa: CATSRDLDTQYF
clone_size: few; j_call: TRBJ1-1; v_call: TRBV20-1; d_call: -; cdr3_nt: TGCAGTGCTAGCCAAACAGGGTCAGGGAAGGGTACTGAAGCTTTCTTT; cdr3_aa: CSASQTGSGKGTEAFF
clone_size: -; j_call: TRBJ1-1; v_call: TRBV5-1; d_call: -; cdr3_nt: TGCGCCAGCAGCTTCTTTGGAGGGGGAAACACTGAAGCTTTCTTT; cdr3_aa: CASSFFGGGNTEAFF
clone_size: few; j_call: TRBJ1-3; v_call: TRBV18; d_call: -; cdr3_nt: TGTGCCACCTCTTGGGTATACTCTGGAAACACCATATATTTT; cdr3_aa: CATSWVYSGNTIYF
clone_size: many; j_call: TRBJ2-1; v_call: TRBV19; d_call: -; cdr3_nt: TGTGCCAGTACTCGCCGGGACTCTCGAAATGAGCAGTTCTTC; cdr3_aa: CASTRRDSRNEQFF
clone_size: many; j_call: TRBJ2-1; v_call: TRBV7-6; d_call: TRBD2; cdr3_nt: TGTGCCAGCAGCTCCTCTAGCGGGACCTACAGTGAGCAGTTCTTC; cdr3_aa: CASSSSSGTYSEQFF
clone_size: many; j_call: TRBJ2-1; v_call: TRBV4-1; d_call: -; cdr3_nt: TGCGCCAGCAGCCAAGGAGGGAGCGGTTCATACAATGAGCAGTTCTTC; cdr3_aa: CASSQGGSGSYNEQFF
clone_size: many; j_call: TRBJ2-7; v_call: TRBV7-9; d_call: TRBD1; cdr3_nt: TGTGCCAGCAGCTTCCCCTCGACAGGGGGAACCTCCTACGAGCAGTACTTC; cdr3_aa: CASSFPSTGGTSYEQYF
clone_size: -; j_call: TRBJ2-7; v_call: TRBV20-1; d_call: TRBD2; cdr3_nt: TGCAGTGGGGCCAAGAGGGCTCGCGAGCGGGGCTCCTACGAGCAGTACTTC; cdr3_aa: CSGAKRARERGSYEQYF
clone_size: -; j_call: TRBJ2-2; v_call: TRBV12-3/TRBV12-4; d_call: -; cdr3_nt: TGTGCCAGCAGTCCCCGGTGGGTCAGCACCGGGGAGCTGTTTTTT; cdr3_aa: CASSPRWVSTGELFF
clone_size: few; j_call: TRBJ1-2; v_call: TRBV9; d_call: -; cdr3_nt: TGTGCCAGCAGCGTAGGGGAGGGGCCGGGACACAGCTATGGCTACACCTTC; cdr3_aa: CASSVGEGPGHSYGYTF
clone_size: many; j_call: TRBJ1-3; v_call: TRBV7-9; d_call: TRBD1; cdr3_nt: TGTGCCAGCAGTGGACAGGGGAGAAACACCATATATTTT; cdr3_aa: CASSGQGRNTIYF
clone_size: few; j_call: TRBJ1-5; v_call: TRBV6-5; d_call: -; cdr3_nt: TGTGCCAGCAGCCGGGGGTCTAGCAATCAGCCCCAGCATTTT; cdr3_aa: CASSRGSSNQPQHF